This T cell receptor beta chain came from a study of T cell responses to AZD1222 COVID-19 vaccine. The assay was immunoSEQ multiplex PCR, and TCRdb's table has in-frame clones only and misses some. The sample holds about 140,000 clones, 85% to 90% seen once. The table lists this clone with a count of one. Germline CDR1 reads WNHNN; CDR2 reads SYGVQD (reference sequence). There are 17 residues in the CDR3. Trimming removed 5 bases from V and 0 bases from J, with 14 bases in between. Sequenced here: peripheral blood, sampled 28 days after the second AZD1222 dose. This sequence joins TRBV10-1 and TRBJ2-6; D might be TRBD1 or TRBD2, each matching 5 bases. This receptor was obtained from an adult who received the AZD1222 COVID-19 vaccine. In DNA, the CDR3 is TGCGCCAGCAGTCCGGGACGTCTCCTCTCTGGGGCCAACGTCCTGACTTTC. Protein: CASSPGRLLSGANVLTF.